This TCR beta chain was retrieved from a study of cytomegalovirus exposure and HLA in healthy donors. General observations from the study: In a later analysis, HLA-C alleles had the fewest associated TCRs, DRB1 alleles the most. Accurate predictions that matched the HLA-A and HLA-B alleles of most subjects were reportedly made from TCR beta sequences.

As for this clone: Its target is not known.

Primers for the PCR totalled 60 Vbeta and 13 Jbeta. The repertoire was sequenced with immunoSEQ multiplex PCR; TCRdb's copy has only in-frame clones and lacks some. The sample includes more than 80,000 clones, about 89% of them seen just once. The CDR3 contains 13 residues. The J segment lost 4 bases and the V segment lost 4 bases, leaving 3 bases of the junction unmatched. The germline gives CDR1 SEHNR, CDR2 FQNEAQ (reference sequence). Sampled while nominally healthy, donors likely had unrecorded immune exposures. The sample consisted of PBMCs. This chain connects TRBV7-9 to TRBJ1-1; 7 bases map to TRBD1. This clonotype was obtained from a man aged 25-45 years in good health and CMV-seropositive. CDR3: CASSYRDSTEAFF. CDR3 DNA: TGTGCCAGCAGCTACCGGGACAGCACTGAAGCTTTCTTT.